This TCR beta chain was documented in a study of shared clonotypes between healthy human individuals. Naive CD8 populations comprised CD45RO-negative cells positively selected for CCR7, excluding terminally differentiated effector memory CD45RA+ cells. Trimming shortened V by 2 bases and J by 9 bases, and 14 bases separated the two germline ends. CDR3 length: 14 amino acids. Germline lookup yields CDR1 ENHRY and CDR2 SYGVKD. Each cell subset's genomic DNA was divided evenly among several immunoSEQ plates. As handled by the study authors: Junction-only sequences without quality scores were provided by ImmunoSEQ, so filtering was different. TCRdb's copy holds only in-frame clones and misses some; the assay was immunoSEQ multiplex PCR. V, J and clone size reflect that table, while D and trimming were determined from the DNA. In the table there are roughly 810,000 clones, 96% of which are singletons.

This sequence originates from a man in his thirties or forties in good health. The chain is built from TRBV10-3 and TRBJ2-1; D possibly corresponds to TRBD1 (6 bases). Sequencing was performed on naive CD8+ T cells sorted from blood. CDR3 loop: CAISEPPGVGEQFF. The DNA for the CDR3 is TGTGCCATCAGTGAGCCTCCAGGGGTTGGTGAGCAGTTCTTC.